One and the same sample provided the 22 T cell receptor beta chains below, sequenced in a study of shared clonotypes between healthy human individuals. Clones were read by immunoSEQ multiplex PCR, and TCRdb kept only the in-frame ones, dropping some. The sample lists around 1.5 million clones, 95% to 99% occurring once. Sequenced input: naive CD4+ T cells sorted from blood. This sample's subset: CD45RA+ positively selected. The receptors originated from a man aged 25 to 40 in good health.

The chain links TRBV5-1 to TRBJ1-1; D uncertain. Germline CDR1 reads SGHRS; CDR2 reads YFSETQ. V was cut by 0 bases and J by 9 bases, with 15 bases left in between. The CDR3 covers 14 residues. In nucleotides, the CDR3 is TGCGCCAGCAGCTTGGACCAGGTTAGGGATAAAGCTTTCTTT. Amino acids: CASSLDQVRDKAFF. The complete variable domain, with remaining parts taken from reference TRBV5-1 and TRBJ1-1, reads KAGVTQTPRYLIKTRGQQVTLSCSPISGHRSVSWYQQTPGQGLQFLFEYFSETQRNKGNFPGRFSGRQFSNSRSEMNVSTLELGDSALYLCASSLDQVRDKAFFGQGTRLTVV.

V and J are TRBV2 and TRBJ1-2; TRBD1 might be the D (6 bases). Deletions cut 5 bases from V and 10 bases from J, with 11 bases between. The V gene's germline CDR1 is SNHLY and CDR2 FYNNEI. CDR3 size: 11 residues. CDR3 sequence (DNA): TGTGCCAGCAGTCCACGGGACATCTACACCTTC. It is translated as CASSPRDIYTF.

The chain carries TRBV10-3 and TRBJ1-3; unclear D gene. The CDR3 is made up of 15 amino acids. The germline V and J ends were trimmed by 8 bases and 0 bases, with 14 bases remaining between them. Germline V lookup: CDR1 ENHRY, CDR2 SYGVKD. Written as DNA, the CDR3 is TGTGCCATCCATAAGGGATCGACCTCTGGAAACACCATATATTTT. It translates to CAIHKGSTSGNTIYF.

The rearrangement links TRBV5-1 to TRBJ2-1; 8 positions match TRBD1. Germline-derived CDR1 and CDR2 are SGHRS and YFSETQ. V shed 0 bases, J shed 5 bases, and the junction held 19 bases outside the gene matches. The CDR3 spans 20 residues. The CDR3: CASSLATGGGILPNHNEQFF. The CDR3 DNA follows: TGCGCCAGCAGCTTGGCCACAGGGGGAGGAATTCTTCCCAATCACAATGAGCAGTTCTTC. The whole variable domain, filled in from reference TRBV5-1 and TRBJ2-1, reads KAGVTQTPRYLIKTRGQQVTLSCSPISGHRSVSWYQQTPGQGLQFLFEYFSETQRNKGNFPGRFSGRQFSNSRSEMNVSTLELGDSALYLCASSLATGGGILPNHNEQFFGPGTRLTVL.

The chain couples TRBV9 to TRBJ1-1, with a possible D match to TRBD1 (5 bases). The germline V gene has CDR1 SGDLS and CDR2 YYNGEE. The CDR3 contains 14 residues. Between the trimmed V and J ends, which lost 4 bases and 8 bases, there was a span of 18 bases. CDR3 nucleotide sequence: TGTGCCAGCAGCCCGATACAAAAGACAGAGGAAGCTTTCTTT. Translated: CASSPIQKTEEAFF.

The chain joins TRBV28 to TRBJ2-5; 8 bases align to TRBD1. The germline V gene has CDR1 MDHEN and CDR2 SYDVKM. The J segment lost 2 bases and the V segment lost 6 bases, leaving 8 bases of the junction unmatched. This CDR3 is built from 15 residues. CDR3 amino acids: CASRTGQGRQETQYF. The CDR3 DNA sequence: TGTGCCAGCAGGACCGGACAGGGCCGACAAGAGACCCAGTACTTC.

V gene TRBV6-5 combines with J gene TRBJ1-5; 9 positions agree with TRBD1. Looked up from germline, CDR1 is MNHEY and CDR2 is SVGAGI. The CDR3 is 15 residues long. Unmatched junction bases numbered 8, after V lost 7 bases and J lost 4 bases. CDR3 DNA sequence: TGTGCCAGCAAGATGACAGGGGGGGTGAATCAGCCCCAGCATTTT. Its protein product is CASKMTGGVNQPQHF.

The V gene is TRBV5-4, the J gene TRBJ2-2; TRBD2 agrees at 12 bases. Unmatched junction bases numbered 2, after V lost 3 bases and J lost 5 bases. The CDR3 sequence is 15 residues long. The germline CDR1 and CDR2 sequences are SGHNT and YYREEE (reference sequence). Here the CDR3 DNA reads TGTGCCAGCAGCTCGACTAGCGGGAGAACCGGGGAGCTGTTTTTT. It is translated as CASSSTSGRTGELFF. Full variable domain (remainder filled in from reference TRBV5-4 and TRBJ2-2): ETGVTQSPTHLIKTRGQQVTLRCSSQSGHNTVSWYQQALGQGPQFIFQYYREEENGRGNFPPRFSGLQFPNYSSELNVNALELDDSALYLCASSSTSGRTGELFFGEGSRLTVL.

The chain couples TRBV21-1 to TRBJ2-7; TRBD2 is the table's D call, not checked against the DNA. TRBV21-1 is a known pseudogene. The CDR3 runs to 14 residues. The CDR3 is CASSILAGDYEQYF. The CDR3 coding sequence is TGTGCCAGCAGCATCCTTGCGGGGGACTACGAGCAGTACTTC.

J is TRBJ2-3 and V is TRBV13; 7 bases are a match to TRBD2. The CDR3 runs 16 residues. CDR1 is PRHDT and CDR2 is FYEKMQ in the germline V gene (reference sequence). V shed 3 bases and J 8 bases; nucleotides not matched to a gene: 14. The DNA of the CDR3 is TGTGCCAGCAGCTTCCCCCTGCCAGCGGGAAACCCTACGCAGTATTTT. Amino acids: CASSFPLPAGNPTQYF.

The CDR3 region has the DNA TGCGCCAGCGGACGGGAGGAGAGGGATACGCAGTATTTT. Residues: CASGREERDTQYF. The J gene is TRBJ2-3, the V gene TRBV10-1; 7 bases align to TRBD2. The ends lost 8 bases at V and 6 bases at J; junction bases unmatched: 8. From germline, CDR1 is WNHNN and CDR2 SYGVQD (reference sequence). This CDR3 has 13 residues.

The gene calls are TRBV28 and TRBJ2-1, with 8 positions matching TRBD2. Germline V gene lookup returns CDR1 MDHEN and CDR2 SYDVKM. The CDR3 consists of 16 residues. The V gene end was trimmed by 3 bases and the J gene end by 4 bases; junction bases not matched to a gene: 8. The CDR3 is CASSFVGRGMYNEQFF. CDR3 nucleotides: TGTGCCAGCAGTTTCGTCGGGAGGGGAATGTACAATGAGCAGTTCTTC.

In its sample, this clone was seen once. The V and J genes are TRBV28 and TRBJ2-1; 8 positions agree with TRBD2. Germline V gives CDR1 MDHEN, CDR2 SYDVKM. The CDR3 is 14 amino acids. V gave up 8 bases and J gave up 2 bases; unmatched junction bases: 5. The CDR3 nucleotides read TGTGCCAGCCTAAGGACTAGCACCTACAATGAGCAGTTCTTC. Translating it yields CASLRTSTYNEQFF.

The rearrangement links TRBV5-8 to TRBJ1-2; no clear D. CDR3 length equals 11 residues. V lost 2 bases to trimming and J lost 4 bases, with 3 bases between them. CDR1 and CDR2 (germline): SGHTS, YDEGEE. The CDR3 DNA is TGTGCCAGCAGCTTCAGCTATGGCTACACCTTC. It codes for CASSFSYGYTF.

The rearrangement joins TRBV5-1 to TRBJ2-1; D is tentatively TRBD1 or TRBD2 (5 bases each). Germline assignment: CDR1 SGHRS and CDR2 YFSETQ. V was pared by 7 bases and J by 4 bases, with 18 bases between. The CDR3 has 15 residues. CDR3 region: CASFSSPGAYNEQFF. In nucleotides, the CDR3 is TGCGCCAGCTTCTCCTCCCCCGGGGCTTACAATGAGCAGTTCTTC.

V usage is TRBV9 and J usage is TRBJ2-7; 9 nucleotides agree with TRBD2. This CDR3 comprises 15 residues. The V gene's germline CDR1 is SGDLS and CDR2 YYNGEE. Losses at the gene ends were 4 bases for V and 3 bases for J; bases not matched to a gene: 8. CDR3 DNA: TGTGCCAGCAGCCAGCATAGCGGGGGAGACTACGAGCAGTACTTC. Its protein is CASSQHSGGDYEQYF. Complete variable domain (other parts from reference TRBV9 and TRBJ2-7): DSGVTQTPKHLITATGQRVTLRCSPRSGDLSVYWYQQSLDQGLQFLIQYYNGEERAKGNILERFSAQQFPDLHSELNLSSLELGDSALYFCASSQHSGGDYEQYFGPGTRLTVT.

The CDR3 loop is CASRGYEQYF. CDR3 DNA: TGTGCCAGTCGTGGCTACGAGCAGTACTTC. The gene calls are TRBV6-1 and TRBJ2-7; no clear D gene. Germline-derived CDR1 and CDR2 are MNHNS and SASEGT. This CDR3 is 10 amino acids long. Trimming took off 9 bases at V and 3 bases at J, with 6 bases between the two ends.

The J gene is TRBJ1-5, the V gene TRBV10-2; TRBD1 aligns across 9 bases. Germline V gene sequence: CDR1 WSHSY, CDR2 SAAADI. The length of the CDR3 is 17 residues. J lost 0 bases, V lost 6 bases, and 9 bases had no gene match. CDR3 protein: CASRPGTGMYSNQPQHF. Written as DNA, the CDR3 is TGCGCCAGCAGGCCCGGGACAGGGATGTATAGCAATCAGCCCCAGCATTTT.

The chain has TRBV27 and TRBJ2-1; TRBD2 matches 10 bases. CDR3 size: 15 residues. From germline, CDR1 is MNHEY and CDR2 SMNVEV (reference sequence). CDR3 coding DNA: TGTGCAAGCGGCGGTGGGCTAGCGGGAGCTGGCGAGCAGTTCTTC. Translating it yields CASGGGLAGAGEQFF.

CDR3 DNA sequence: TGCGCCAGCAGTTCTCTACAGGGAATCGGCACAGATACGCAGTATTTT. It encodes CASSSLQGIGTDTQYF. V gene TRBV10-1 combines with J gene TRBJ2-3, with a tentative D call TRBD1 (6 bases). Germline CDR1 is WNHNN and CDR2 is SYGVQD (reference sequence). V lost 5 bases and J lost 1, with 16 bases in between. The length of the CDR3 is 16 residues.

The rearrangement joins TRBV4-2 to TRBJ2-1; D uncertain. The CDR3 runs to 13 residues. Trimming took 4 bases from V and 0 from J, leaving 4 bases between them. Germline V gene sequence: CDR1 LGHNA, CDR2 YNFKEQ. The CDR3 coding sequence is TGTGCCAGCAGCCGGGGCTCCTACAATGAGCAGTTCTTC. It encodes CASSRGSYNEQFF.

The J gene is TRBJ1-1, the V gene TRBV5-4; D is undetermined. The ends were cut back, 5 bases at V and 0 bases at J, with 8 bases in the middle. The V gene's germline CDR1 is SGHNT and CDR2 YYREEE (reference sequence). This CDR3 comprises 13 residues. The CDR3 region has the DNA TGTGCCAGCAGTCGTGACCTGAACACTGAAGCTTTCTTT. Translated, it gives CASSRDLNTEAFF.